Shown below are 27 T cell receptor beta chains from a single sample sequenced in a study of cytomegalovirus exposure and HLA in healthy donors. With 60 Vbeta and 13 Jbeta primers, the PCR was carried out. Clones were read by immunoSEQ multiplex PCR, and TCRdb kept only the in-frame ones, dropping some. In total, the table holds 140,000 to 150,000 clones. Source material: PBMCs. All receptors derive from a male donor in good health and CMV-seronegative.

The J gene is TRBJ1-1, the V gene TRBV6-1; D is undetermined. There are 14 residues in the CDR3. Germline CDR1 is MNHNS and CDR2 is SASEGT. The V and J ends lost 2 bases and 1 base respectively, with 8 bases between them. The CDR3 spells CASSEQVKNTEAFF. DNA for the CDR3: TGTGCCAGCAGTGAACAGGTTAAGAACACTGAAGCTTTCTTT.

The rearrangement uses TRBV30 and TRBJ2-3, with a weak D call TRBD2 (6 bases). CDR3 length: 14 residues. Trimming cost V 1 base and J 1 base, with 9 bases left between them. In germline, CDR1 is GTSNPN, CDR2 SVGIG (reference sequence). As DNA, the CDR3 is TGTGCCTGGAGTGGGGTAGCGGGCACAGATACGCAGTATTTT. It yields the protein CAWSGVAGTDTQYF.

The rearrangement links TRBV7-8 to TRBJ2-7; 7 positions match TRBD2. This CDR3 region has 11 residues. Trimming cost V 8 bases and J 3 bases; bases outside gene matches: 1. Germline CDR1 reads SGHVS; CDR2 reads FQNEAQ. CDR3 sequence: CASGLDYEQYF. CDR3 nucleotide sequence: TGTGCCAGCGGACTAGACTACGAGCAGTACTTC.

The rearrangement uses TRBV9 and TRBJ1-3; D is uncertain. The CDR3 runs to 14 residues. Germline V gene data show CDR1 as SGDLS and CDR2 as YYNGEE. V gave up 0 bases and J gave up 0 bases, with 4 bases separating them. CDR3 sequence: CASSVESSGNTIYF. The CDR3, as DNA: TGTGCCAGCAGCGTAGAGAGCTCTGGAAACACCATATATTTT. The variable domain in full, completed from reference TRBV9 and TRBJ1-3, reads DSGVTQTPKHLITATGQRVTLRCSPRSGDLSVYWYQQSLDQGLQFLIQYYNGEERAKGNILERFSAQQFPDLHSELNLSSLELGDSALYFCASSVESSGNTIYFGEGSWLTVV.

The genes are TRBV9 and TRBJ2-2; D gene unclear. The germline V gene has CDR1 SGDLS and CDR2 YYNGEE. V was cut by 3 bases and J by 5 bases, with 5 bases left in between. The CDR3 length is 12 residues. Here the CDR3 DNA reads TGTGCCAGCAGCGCCTCGACCGGGGAGCTGTTTTTT. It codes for CASSASTGELFF.

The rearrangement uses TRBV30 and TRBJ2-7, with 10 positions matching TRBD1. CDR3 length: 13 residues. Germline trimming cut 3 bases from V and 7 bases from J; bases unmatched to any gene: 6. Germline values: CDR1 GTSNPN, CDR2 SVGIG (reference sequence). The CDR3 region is CAWRRDRGEEQYF. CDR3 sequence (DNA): TGTGCCTGGAGAAGGGACAGGGGTGAAGAGCAGTACTTC.

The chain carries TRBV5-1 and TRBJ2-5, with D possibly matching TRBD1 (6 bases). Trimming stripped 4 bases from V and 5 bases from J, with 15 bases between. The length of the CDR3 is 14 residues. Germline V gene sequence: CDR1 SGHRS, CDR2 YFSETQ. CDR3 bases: TGCGCCAGCAGCGCACGACAGGTCGGGGAGACCCAGTACTTC. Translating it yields CASSARQVGETQYF.

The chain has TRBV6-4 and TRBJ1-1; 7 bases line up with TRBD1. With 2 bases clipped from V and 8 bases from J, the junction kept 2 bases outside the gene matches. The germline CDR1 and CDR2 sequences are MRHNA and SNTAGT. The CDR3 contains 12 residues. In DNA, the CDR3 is TGTGCCAGCAGTGACATACAGGGGGAAGCTTTCTTT. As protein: CASSDIQGEAFF.

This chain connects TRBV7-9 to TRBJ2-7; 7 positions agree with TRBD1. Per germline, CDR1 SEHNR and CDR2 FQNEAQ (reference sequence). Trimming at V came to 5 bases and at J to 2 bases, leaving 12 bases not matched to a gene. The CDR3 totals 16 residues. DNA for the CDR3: TGTGCCAGCAGCACCATCCTACAGGGGCTGACCTACGAGCAGTACTTC. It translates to CASSTILQGLTYEQYF.

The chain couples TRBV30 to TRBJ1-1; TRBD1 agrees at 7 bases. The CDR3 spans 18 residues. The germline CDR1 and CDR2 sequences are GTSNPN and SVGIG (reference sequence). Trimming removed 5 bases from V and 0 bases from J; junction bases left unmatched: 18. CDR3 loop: CAWGWDSTFKPMNTEAFF. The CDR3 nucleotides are TGTGCCTGGGGGTGGGACAGTACCTTCAAGCCCATGAACACTGAAGCTTTCTTT.

The CDR3 DNA sequence: TGCGCCAGCAGTGGTGCGGGGCAGGTGGAGACCCAGTACTTC. Translation: CASSGAGQVETQYF. This chain links TRBV10-1 with TRBJ2-5, with D maybe TRBD2 (6 bases). The CDR3 is 14 amino acids. Germline V gene lookup returns CDR1 WNHNN and CDR2 SYGVQD (reference sequence). Trimming shortened V by 4 bases and J by 5 bases, and 14 bases separated the two germline ends.

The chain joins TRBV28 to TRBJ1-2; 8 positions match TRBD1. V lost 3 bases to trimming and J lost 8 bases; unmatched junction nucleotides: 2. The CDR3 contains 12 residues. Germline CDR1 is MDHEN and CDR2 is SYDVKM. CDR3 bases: TGTGCCAGCAGTTTGACAGGGGACGGCTACACCTTC. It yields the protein CASSLTGDGYTF.

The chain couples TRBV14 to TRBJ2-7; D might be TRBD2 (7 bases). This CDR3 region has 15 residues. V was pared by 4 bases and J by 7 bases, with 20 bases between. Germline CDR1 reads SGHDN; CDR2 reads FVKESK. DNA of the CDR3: TGTGCCAGCAGCCTTGTCGCGGGGGCAGGTGGGGAGCAGTACTTC. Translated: CASSLVAGAGGEQYF.

The CDR3 DNA follows: TGTGCCACCAGCAGAACCGACAGGGGCGAGCAGTACTTC. Its translation is CATSRTDRGEQYF. The chain joins TRBV15 to TRBJ2-7; 8 nucleotides agree with TRBD1. This CDR3 is built from 13 residues. The V gene end was trimmed by 2 bases and the J gene end by 6 bases; junction bases not matched to a gene: 3. Per germline, CDR1 LNHNV and CDR2 YYDKDF (reference sequence). Complete variable domain (other parts from reference TRBV15 and TRBJ2-7): DAMVIQNPRYQVTQFGKPVTLSCSQTLNHNVMYWYQQKSSQAPKLLFHYYDKDFNNEADTPDNFQSRRPNTSFCFLDIRSPGLGDTAMYLCATSRTDRGEQYFGPGTRLTVT.

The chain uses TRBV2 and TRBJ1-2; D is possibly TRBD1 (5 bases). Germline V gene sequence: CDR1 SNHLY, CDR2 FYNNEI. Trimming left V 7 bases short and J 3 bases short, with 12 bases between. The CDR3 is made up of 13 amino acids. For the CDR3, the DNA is TGTGCCAGCAAACCCAGACAGTACTATGGCTACACCTTC. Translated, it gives CASKPRQYYGYTF.

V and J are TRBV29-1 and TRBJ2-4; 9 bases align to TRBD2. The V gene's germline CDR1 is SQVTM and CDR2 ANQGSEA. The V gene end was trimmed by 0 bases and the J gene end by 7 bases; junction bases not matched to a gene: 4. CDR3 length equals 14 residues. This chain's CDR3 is CSVEDGLAMNIQYF. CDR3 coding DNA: TGCAGCGTTGAAGACGGACTAGCGATGAACATTCAGTACTTC.

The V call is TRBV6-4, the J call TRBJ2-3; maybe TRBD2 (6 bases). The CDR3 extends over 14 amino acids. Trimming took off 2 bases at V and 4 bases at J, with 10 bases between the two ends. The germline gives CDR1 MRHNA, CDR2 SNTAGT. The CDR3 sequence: CASSDAGGSDTQYF. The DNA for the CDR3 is TGTGCCAGCAGTGACGCCGGAGGGTCAGATACGCAGTATTTT.

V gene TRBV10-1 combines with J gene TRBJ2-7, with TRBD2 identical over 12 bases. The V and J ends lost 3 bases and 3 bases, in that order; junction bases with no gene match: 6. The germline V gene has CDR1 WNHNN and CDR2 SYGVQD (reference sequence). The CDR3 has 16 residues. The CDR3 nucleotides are TGCGCCAGCAGTGAAGTAAGGACTAGCGGGATCTACGAGCAGTACTTC. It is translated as CASSEVRTSGIYEQYF.

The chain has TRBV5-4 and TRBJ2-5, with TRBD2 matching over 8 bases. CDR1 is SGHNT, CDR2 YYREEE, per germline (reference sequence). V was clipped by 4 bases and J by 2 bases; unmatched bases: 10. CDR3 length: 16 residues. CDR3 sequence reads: CASSSGTSGKQETQYF. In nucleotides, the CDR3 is TGTGCCAGCAGCAGCGGGACTAGTGGGAAACAAGAGACCCAGTACTTC.

CDR3 amino acids: CASSDRVAGTEAFF. The CDR3 DNA follows: TGTGCCAGCAGTGACAGGGTTGCCGGCACTGAAGCTTTCTTT. The chain uses TRBV25-1 and TRBJ1-1; weak D call: TRBD1 (5 bases). The CDR3 has 14 residues. Germline-derived CDR1 and CDR2 are MGHDK and SYGVNS. V was trimmed by 3 bases and J by 4 bases, leaving 12 bases between them.

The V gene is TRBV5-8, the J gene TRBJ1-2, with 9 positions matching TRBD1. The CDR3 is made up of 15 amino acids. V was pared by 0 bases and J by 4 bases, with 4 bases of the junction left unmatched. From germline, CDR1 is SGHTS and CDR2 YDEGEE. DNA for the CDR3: TGTGCCAGCAGCTTGGTACAGGGGGCCGTCTATGGCTACACCTTC. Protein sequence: CASSLVQGAVYGYTF.

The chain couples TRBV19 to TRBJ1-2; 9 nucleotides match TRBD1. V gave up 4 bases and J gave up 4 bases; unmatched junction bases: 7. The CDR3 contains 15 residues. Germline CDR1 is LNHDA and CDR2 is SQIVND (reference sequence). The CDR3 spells CASSTTGGLIYGYTF. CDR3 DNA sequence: TGTGCCAGTAGTACGACAGGGGGACTTATCTATGGCTACACCTTC.

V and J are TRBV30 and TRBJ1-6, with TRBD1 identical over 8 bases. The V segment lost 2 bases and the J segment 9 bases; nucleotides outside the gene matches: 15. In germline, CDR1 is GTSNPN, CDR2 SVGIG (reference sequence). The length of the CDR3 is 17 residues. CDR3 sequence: CAWSLGADRAGTSPLHF. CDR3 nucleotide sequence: TGTGCCTGGAGTCTTGGGGCGGACAGGGCTGGAACTTCACCCCTCCACTTT.

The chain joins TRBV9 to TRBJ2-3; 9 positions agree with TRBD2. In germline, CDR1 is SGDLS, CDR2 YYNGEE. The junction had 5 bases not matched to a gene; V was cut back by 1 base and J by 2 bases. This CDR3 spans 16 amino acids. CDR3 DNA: TGTGCCAGCAGCGTACGCGCTAGCGGGACCACAGATACGCAGTATTTT. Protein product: CASSVRASGTTDTQYF.

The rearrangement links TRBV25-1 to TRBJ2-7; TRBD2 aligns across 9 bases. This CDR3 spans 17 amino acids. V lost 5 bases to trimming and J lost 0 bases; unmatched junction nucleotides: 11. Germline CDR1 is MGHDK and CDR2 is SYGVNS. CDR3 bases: TGTGCCAGCAGTTCGGTTCTAGCGGGGATAAACTCCTACGAGCAGTACTTC. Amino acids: CASSSVLAGINSYEQYF.

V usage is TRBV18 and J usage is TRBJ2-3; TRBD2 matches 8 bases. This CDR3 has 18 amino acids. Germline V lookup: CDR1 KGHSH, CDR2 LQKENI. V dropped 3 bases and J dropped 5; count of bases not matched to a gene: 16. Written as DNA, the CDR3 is TGTGCCAGCTCACCGGCTCGACTAGCGTGGAGAGGAGTAGATACGCAGTATTTT. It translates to CASSPARLAWRGVDTQYF.

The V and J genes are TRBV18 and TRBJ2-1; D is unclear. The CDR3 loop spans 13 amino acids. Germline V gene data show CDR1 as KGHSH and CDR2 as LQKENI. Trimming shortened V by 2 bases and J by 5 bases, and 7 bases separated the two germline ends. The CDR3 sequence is CASSPRLDNEQFF. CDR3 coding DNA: TGTGCCAGCTCACCAAGACTGGACAATGAGCAGTTCTTC.